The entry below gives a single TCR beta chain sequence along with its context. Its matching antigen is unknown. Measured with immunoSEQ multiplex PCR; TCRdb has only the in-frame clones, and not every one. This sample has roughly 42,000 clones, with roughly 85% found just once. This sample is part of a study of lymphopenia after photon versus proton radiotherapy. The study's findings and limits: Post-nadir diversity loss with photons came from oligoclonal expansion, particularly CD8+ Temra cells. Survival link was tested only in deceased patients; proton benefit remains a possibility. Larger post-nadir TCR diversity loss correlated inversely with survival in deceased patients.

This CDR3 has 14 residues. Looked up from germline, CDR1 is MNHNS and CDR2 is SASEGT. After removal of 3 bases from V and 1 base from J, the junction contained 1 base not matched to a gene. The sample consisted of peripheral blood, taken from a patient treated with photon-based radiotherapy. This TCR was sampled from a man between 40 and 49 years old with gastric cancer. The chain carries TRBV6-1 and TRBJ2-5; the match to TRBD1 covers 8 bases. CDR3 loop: CASSDGQGQETQYF. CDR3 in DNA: TGTGCCAGCAGTGATGGACAGGGCCAAGAGACCCAGTACTTC.